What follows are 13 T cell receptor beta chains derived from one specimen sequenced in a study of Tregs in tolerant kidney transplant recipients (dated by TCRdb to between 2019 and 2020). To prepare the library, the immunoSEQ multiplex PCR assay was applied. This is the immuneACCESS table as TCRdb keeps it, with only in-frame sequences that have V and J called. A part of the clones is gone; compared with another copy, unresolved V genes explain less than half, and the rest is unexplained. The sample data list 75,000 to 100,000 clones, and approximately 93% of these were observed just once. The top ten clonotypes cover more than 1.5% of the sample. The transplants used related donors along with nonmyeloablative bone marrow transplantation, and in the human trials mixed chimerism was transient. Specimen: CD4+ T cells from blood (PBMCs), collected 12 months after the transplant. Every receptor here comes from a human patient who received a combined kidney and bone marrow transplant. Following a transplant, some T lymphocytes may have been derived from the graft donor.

CDR3 nucleotide sequence: TGTGCCAGCAGCTTGGGGGACAGGGTAGGCAATCAGCCCCAGCATTTT. Translating gives CASSLGDRVGNQPQHF. V is TRBV7-8 and J is TRBJ1-5; 9 bases are shared with TRBD1. After removal of 3 bases from V and 2 bases from J, the junction contained 5 bases not matched to a gene. CDR1 and CDR2 from the germline V gene are SGHVS and FQNEAQ. The CDR3 spans 16 residues.

The chain's CDR3 is CASRPVSGVAGELFF. Written as DNA, the CDR3 is TGTGCCAGCAGACCCGTTTCAGGGGTTGCCGGGGAGCTGTTTTTT. This sequence joins TRBV7-2 and TRBJ2-2; possible D gene TRBD1, 6 bases. The CDR3 extends over 15 amino acids. CDR1 is SGHTA and CDR2 is FQGNSA in the germline V gene. Trimming took off 6 bases at V and 6 bases at J, with 17 bases between the two ends.

In DNA form, the CDR3 reads TGCAGCGTTCAGCGGACAGGGACCTACGAGCAGTACTTC. Its translation is CSVQRTGTYEQYF. This chain links TRBV29-1 with TRBJ2-7; 8 bases align to TRBD1. The CDR3 has 13 residues. CDR1 is SQVTM and CDR2 is ANQGSEA in the germline V gene. The ends lost 5 bases at V and 2 bases at J; junction bases unmatched: 5.

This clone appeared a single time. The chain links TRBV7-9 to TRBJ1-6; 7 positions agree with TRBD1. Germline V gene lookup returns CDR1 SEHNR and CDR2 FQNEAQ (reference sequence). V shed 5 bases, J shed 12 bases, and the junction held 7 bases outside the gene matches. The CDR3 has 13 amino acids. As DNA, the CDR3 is TGTGCCAGCAGCGACACAGGGGACGGACCCCTCCACTTT. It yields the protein CASSDTGDGPLHF.

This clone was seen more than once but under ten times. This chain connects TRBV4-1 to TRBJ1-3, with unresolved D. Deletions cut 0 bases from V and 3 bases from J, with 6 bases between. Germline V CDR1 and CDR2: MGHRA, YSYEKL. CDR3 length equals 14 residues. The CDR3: CASSQDHYGNTIYF. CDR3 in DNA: TGCGCCAGCAGCCAAGATCACTATGGAAACACCATATATTTT.

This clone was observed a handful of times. CDR3 sequence (DNA): TGTGCCAGCAGCGTAGGGGCACCGACCTCTGGAAACACCATATATTTT. This codes for CASSVGAPTSGNTIYF. J is TRBJ1-3 and V is TRBV9; D uncertain. CDR3 length: 16 amino acids. The germline V and J ends were trimmed by 0 bases and 0 bases, with 10 bases remaining between them. Germline-derived CDR1 and CDR2 are SGDLS and YYNGEE.

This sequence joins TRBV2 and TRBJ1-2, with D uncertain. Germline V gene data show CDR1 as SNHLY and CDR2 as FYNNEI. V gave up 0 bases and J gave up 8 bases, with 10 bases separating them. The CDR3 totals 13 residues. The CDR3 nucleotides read TGTGCCAGCAGTGAAGCCCGAGGCGGGGGCTACACCTTC. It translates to CASSEARGGGYTF. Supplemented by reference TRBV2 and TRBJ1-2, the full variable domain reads EPEVTQTPSHQVTQMGQEVILRCVPISNHLYFYWYRQILGQKVEFLVSFYNNEISEKSEIFDDQFSVERPDGSNFTLKIRSTKLEDSAMYFCASSEARGGGYTFGSGTRLTVV.

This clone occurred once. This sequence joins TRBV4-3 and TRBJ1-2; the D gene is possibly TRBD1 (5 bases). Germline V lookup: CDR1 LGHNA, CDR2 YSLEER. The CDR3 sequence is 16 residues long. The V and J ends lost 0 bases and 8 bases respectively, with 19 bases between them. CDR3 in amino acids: CASSQDPSFQGGGYTF. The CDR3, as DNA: TGCGCCAGCAGCCAAGATCCCTCGTTCCAGGGAGGGGGCTACACCTTC.

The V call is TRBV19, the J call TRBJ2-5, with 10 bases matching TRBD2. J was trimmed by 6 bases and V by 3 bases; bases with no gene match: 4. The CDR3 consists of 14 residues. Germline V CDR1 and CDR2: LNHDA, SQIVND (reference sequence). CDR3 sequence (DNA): TGTGCCAGTAGTATGTCACTAGCGGGACAGACCCAGTACTTC. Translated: CASSMSLAGQTQYF.

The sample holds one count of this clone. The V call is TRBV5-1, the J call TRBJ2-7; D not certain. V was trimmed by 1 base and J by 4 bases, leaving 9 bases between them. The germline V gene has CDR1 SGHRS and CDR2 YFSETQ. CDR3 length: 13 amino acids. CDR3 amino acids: CASSLSSAYEQYF. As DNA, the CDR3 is TGCGCCAGCAGCTTGAGCTCAGCGTACGAGCAGTACTTC.

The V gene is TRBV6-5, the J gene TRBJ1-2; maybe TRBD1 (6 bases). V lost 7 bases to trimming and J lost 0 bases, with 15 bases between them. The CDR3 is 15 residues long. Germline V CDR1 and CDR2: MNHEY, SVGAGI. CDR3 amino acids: CASTRGGPANYGYTF. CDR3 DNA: TGTGCCAGCACCCGCGGGGGCCCAGCTAACTATGGCTACACCTTC.

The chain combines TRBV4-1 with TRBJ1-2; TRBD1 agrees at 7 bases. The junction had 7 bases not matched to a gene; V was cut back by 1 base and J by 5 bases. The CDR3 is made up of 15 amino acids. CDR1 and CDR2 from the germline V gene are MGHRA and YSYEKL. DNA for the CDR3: TGCGCCAGCAGCCAAGGTTCCAGGGGGTCGTATGGCTACACCTTC. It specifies CASSQGSRGSYGYTF.

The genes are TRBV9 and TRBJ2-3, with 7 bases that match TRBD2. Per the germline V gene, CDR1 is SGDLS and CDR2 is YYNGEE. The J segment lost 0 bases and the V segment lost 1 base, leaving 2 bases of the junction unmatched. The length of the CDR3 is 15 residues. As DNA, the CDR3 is TGTGCCAGCAGCGTACCTAGCGGTAGCACAGATACGCAGTATTTT. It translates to CASSVPSGSTDTQYF.